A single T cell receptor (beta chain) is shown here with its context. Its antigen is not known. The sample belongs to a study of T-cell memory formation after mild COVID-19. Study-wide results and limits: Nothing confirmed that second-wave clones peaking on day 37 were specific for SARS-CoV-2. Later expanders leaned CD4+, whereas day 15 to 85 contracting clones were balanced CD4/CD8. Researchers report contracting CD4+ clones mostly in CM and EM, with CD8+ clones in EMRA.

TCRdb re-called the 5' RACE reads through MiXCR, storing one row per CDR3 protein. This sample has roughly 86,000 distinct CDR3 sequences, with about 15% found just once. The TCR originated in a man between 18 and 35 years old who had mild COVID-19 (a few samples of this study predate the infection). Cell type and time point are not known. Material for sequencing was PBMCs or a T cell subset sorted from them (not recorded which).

DNA for the CDR3: TGTGCCAGCAGCCAGGGCGGCGGGGGGACATGGAATGAGCAGTTCTTC. It codes for CASSQGGGGTWNEQFF. The rearrangement uses TRBV3-1 and TRBJ2-1; 8 bases map to TRBD2. The germline gives CDR1 LGHDT, CDR2 YNNKEL (reference sequence). The CDR3 totals 16 residues. Trimming cost V 3 bases and J 7 bases; bases outside gene matches: 11.